These 19 T cell receptor beta chains originate from one sample sequenced in a study of shared clonotypes between healthy human individuals. The method was immunoSEQ multiplex PCR; TCRdb's version includes in-frame clones alone and lacks a portion of them. The sample has 950,000 to 1,100,000 clones; under 80% are singletons. The sample was memory CD4+ T cells sorted from blood. Noted subset: CD45RA-negative fraction. These receptors were collected from a man aged 18 to 30 in good health.

This clone was picked up many times. CDR3 amino acids: CASSFRTRGTDTQYF. CDR3 DNA: TGTGCCAGCAGCTTCCGAACAAGGGGAACAGATACGCAGTATTTT. This chain joins TRBV7-2 and TRBJ2-3, with D perhaps matching TRBD1 (5 bases). This CDR3 is built from 15 residues. Germline CDR1 reads SGHTA; CDR2 reads FQGNSA. V was trimmed by 3 bases and J by 3 bases, leaving 13 bases between them.

The chain combines TRBV19 with TRBJ2-1, with TRBD2 as a possible D gene (6 bases). From germline, CDR1 is LNHDA and CDR2 SQIVND (reference sequence). CDR3 length: 15 residues. Trimming left V 5 bases short and J 7 bases short, with 18 bases between. The CDR3 here is CASSVPAGNRNEQFF. CDR3 coding DNA: TGTGCCAGTAGTGTGCCGGCGGGAAATCGAAATGAGCAGTTCTTC.

This clone was detected only once. The gene calls are TRBV6-4 and TRBJ2-7; D is possibly TRBD2 (6 bases). CDR1 and CDR2 (germline): MRHNA, SNTAGT. The CDR3 totals 15 residues. V was shortened by 6 bases and J by 5 bases, with 20 bases between the two germline ends. The CDR3 sequence is CASRPSTGRRDEQYF. CDR3 DNA sequence: TGTGCCAGCAGACCCTCAACCGGGAGACGGGACGAGCAGTACTTC.

The chain uses TRBV7-9 and TRBJ1-2, with 8 bases aligning to TRBD1. Trimming took 5 bases from V and 7 from J; bases not matched to a gene: 12. Germline CDR1 and CDR2: SEHNR and FQNEAQ (reference sequence). The CDR3 is 15 residues long. CDR3 loop: CASSPLGGTGPGYTF. The CDR3 DNA reads as TGTGCCAGCAGCCCACTAGGCGGGACAGGTCCTGGCTACACCTTC. Full variable domain (rest looked up from reference TRBV7-9 and TRBJ1-2): DTGVSQNPRHKITKRGQNVTFRCDPISEHNRLYWYRQTLGQGPEFLTYFQNEAQLEKSRLLSDRFSAERPKGSFSTLEIQRTEQGDSAMYLCASSPLGGTGPGYTFGSGTRLTVV.

The CDR3 region is CASSLDARTTGELFF. For the CDR3, the DNA is TGTGCCAGCAGCTTAGACGCCCGCACCACCGGGGAGCTGTTTTTT. This chain links TRBV11-3 with TRBJ2-2; the D is unclear. Trimming took 0 bases from V and 4 from J, leaving 9 bases between them. This CDR3 contains 15 residues. Germline values: CDR1 SGHNT, CDR2 YENEEA.

The chain is built from TRBV7-2 and TRBJ1-3; a possible D gene is TRBD1 (6 bases). V lost 3 bases to trimming and J lost 0 bases, with 12 bases between them. The CDR3 consists of 16 residues. Per germline, CDR1 SGHTA and CDR2 FQGNSA. The CDR3 reads CASSLTGASSGNTIYF. The CDR3 nucleotides read TGTGCCAGCAGCTTGACAGGAGCCAGCTCTGGAAACACCATATATTTT.

The V and J genes are TRBV5-1 and TRBJ1-2, with TRBD1 matching 10 bases. Trimming removed 4 bases from V and 7 bases from J; junction bases left unmatched: 7. CDR1 and CDR2 (germline): SGHRS, YFSETQ. The CDR3 contains 14 residues. The CDR3 sequence: CASSPGQGTFGYTF. The CDR3 DNA reads as TGCGCCAGCAGCCCGGGACAGGGGACTTTTGGCTACACCTTC.

The gene calls are TRBV11-2 and TRBJ1-1; D is perhaps TRBD1 (6 bases). V lost 5 bases to trimming and J lost 1 base, with 14 bases between them. The CDR3 length is 15 residues. Germline CDR1 and CDR2: SGHAT and FQNNGV. CDR3 in DNA: TGTGCCAGCAGCGGCCGAAGGGGGGAGAACACTGAAGCTTTCTTT. Its protein product is CASSGRRGENTEAFF.

The V and J genes are TRBV7-9 and TRBJ2-4; 8 positions agree with TRBD1. This CDR3 has 16 amino acids. V dropped 5 bases and J dropped 0; count of bases not matched to a gene: 6. Germline V gene data show CDR1 as SEHNR and CDR2 as FQNEAQ (reference sequence). The CDR3 loop reads CASSLGQGLAKNIQYF. The CDR3 DNA is TGTGCCAGCAGCCTCGGACAGGGACTAGCCAAAAACATTCAGTACTTC.

This clone has just one count. J is TRBJ2-1 and V is TRBV29-1; 9 bases align to TRBD1. This CDR3 spans 21 amino acids. The V and J ends lost 1 base and 3 bases, in that order; junction bases with no gene match: 22. Per germline, CDR1 SQVTM and CDR2 ANQGSEA. DNA of the CDR3: TGCAGCGTTGAAGGGGGCGTGAGGGACAGGGTCATCGGTTGGGTCTACAATGAGCAGTTCTTC. Translation gives CSVEGGVRDRVIGWVYNEQFF.

The V gene is TRBV11-2, the J gene TRBJ2-7, with a weak D call TRBD1 (6 bases). V lost 1 base and J 3 bases, leaving 16 bases between the germline ends. The CDR3 loop spans 16 amino acids. Germline CDR1 is SGHAT and CDR2 is FQNNGV. The CDR3 sequence is CASSLVRLGADYEQYF. The CDR3, as DNA: TGTGCCAGCAGCTTAGTGAGGCTGGGGGCGGACTACGAGCAGTACTTC.

This clone was seen a handful of times. The rearrangement joins TRBV5-1 to TRBJ1-2; 8 positions match TRBD1. V trimming: 8 bases; J trimming: 4 bases; junction bases outside the gene matches: 10. Germline CDR1 reads SGHRS; CDR2 reads YFSETQ. There are 14 residues in the CDR3. CDR3 nucleotides: TGCGCCAGTAACACCGGGACAGGTGCCTATGGCTACACCTTC. It is translated as CASNTGTGAYGYTF.

The V gene is TRBV7-3, the J gene TRBJ2-1; D might be TRBD1 (7 bases). The CDR3 consists of 13 residues. Between the trimmed V and J ends, which lost 1 base and 10 bases, there was a span of 11 bases. CDR1 and CDR2 (germline): SGHTA, FQGTGA. Here the CDR3 DNA reads TGTGCCAGCAGCTTAATTTCAGGGGGGGAGCAGTTCTTC. It yields the protein CASSLISGGEQFF.

In its sample, this clone was seen a few times. The CDR3 is CASSLSANTGELFF. The CDR3 DNA sequence: TGCGCCAGCAGTTTGTCAGCAAACACCGGGGAGCTGTTTTTT. V and J are TRBV5-1 and TRBJ2-2; D gene unclear. Germline-derived CDR1 and CDR2 are SGHRS and YFSETQ. The CDR3 runs to 14 residues. V shed 5 bases and J shed 2 bases, with 10 bases lying between them.

The rearrangement uses TRBV27 and TRBJ2-3; the D gene is possibly TRBD2 (6 bases). This CDR3 comprises 15 residues. The germline CDR1 and CDR2 sequences are MNHEY and SMNVEV (reference sequence). Trimming stripped 5 bases from V and 2 bases from J, with 14 bases between. The CDR3 sequence is CASSPRDSYTDTQYF. For the CDR3, the DNA is TGTGCCAGCAGTCCCCGGGACTCCTACACAGATACGCAGTATTTT.

V usage is TRBV2 and J usage is TRBJ2-4, with 10 bases identical to TRBD1. This CDR3 comprises 15 residues. Germline V gives CDR1 SNHLY, CDR2 FYNNEI. With V trimmed by 4 bases and J by 7 bases, 7 bases remained unmatched. The CDR3 loop is CASSGQDRGGNIQYF. For the CDR3, the DNA is TGTGCCAGCAGTGGCCAGGACAGGGGGGGGAACATTCAGTACTTC.

The chain joins TRBV19 to TRBJ2-1; D assignment may be TRBD1 or TRBD2 (5 bases each). Germline CDR1 and CDR2: LNHDA and SQIVND (reference sequence). The CDR3 covers 14 residues. The V end lost 4 bases, the J end lost 4 bases, and 11 bases lay between the germline ends. The CDR3 DNA sequence: TGTGCCAGTAGTAGAACGGGACCGTACAATGAGCAGTTCTTC. It is translated as CASSRTGPYNEQFF.

This clone has a handful of counts. J is TRBJ2-7 and V is TRBV27; tentatively, D is TRBD2 (6 bases). There are 13 residues in the CDR3. Germline V gives CDR1 MNHEY, CDR2 SMNVEV (reference sequence). Trimming removed 6 bases from V and 2 bases from J, with 11 bases in between. The CDR3 DNA reads TGTGCCAGCAGCCCCCGCGGGACCTACGAGCAGTACTTC. Translated: CASSPRGTYEQYF.

The chain links TRBV6-1 to TRBJ1-5; D not resolved. V was clipped by 3 bases and J by 0 bases, with 9 bases between them. CDR3 length equals 15 residues. Germline lookup yields CDR1 MNHNS and CDR2 SASEGT. CDR3 amino acids: CASSDWTASNQPQHF. The DNA for the CDR3 is TGTGCCAGCAGTGATTGGACGGCTAGCAATCAGCCCCAGCATTTT.